Below are 14 T cell receptor beta chains sequenced from a single sample in a study of blood T cell repertoires in COVID-19. Assay used: immunoSEQ multiplex PCR; TCRdb lists only in-frame clones, some missing. The sample yields more than 250,000 clones, about 82% seen once. Sample: peripheral blood. Source of these receptors: a woman between 50 and 59 years old with acute or convalescent COVID-19.

The CDR3 DNA is TGTGCCAGCAGCCGGGACAGCTACGAGCAGTACTTC. It translates to CASSRDSYEQYF. This chain links TRBV6-5 with TRBJ2-7; 7 nucleotides line up with TRBD1. CDR1 and CDR2 (germline): MNHEY, SVGAGI. CDR3 length: 12 residues. J gave up 3 bases and V 6 bases, and 2 bases lay outside the gene matches.

V gene TRBV7-2 combines with J gene TRBJ2-4; 7 bases agree with TRBD2. J gave up 6 bases and V 3 bases, and 5 bases lay outside the gene matches. The CDR3 has 14 residues. Germline assignment: CDR1 SGHTA and CDR2 FQGNSA. The CDR3 loop is CASSLAGEGNIQYF. In nucleotides, the CDR3 is TGTGCCAGCAGCTTGGCGGGAGAGGGAAACATTCAGTACTTC.

The chain is built from TRBV23-1 and TRBJ2-5; 9 bases are a match to TRBD1. TRBV23-1 has ORF status, its function being uncertain. The J segment lost 4 bases and the V segment lost 0 bases, leaving 9 bases of the junction unmatched. The length of the CDR3 is 17 residues. Written as DNA, the CDR3 is TGCGCCAGCAGTCAATCGGCTCGGACAGGGGCAGGAGAGACCCAGTACTTC. Translating it yields CASSQSARTGAGETQYF.

The chain combines TRBV27 with TRBJ1-1; 11 bases are shared with TRBD1. The germline CDR1 and CDR2 sequences are MNHEY and SMNVEV (reference sequence). The CDR3 covers 17 residues. With 3 bases clipped from V and 4 bases from J, the junction kept 10 bases outside the gene matches. The CDR3 DNA sequence: TGTGCCAGCAGTTTGTCCCGGGACAGGGGGTCGGTCACTGAAGCTTTCTTT. This gives the protein CASSLSRDRGSVTEAFF.

This chain joins TRBV29-1 and TRBJ2-7; 8 nucleotides agree with TRBD1. CDR3 length: 13 amino acids. V dropped 4 bases and J dropped 5; count of bases not matched to a gene: 7. Germline CDR1 SQVTM, CDR2 ANQGSEA. The CDR3 bases are TGCAGCGTTGCCCGCAGGGGGCAGGACGAGCAGTACTTC. This sequence encodes CSVARRGQDEQYF.

CDR3 sequence reads: CASSHERQGYGYTF. CDR3 nucleotide sequence: TGTGCCAGCAGCCATGAGAGACAGGGCTATGGCTACACCTTC. The chain combines TRBV14 with TRBJ1-2; 7 bases map to TRBD1. Germline-derived CDR1 and CDR2 are SGHDN and FVKESK. The ends lost 3 bases at V and 4 bases at J; junction bases unmatched: 5. CDR3 length equals 14 residues.

The V call is TRBV28, the J call TRBJ2-3; TRBD2 might be the D (5 bases). CDR3 size: 16 residues. Germline CDR1 reads MDHEN; CDR2 reads SYDVKM. The germline V and J ends were trimmed by 4 bases and 3 bases, with 17 bases remaining between them. This CDR3 is CASSSRRGEATDTQYF. In DNA, the CDR3 is TGTGCCAGCAGTTCCCGCCGGGGAGAGGCTACAGATACGCAGTATTTT.

This clone was seen once. This chain links TRBV10-3 with TRBJ2-2, with D tentatively TRBD1 (6 bases). V lost 2 bases, J lost 4 bases, and 8 bases lay in between. The CDR3 runs 14 residues. CDR1 is ENHRY, CDR2 SYGVKD, per germline. CDR3 coding DNA: TGTGCCATCAGTGAGACAGGGTTCACCGGGGAGCTGTTTTTT. It yields the protein CAISETGFTGELFF.

The chain has TRBV11-2 and TRBJ2-5; 12 nucleotides match TRBD2. The CDR3 sequence is 17 residues long. Germline assignment: CDR1 SGHAT and CDR2 FQNNGV. V was pared by 4 bases and J by 5 bases, with 11 bases of the junction left unmatched. CDR3 nucleotide sequence: TGTGCCAGCAGCTCCTGGACTAGCGGGGTATTTTTCGAGACCCAGTACTTC. Its translation: CASSSWTSGVFFETQYF.

This chain's CDR3 is CASSPRPGLNEKLFF. CDR3 DNA sequence: TGTGCCAGCAGCCCACGGCCGGGTCTTAATGAAAAACTGTTTTTT. This chain joins TRBV7-3 and TRBJ1-4, with no clear D. This CDR3 has 15 residues. From germline, CDR1 is SGHTA and CDR2 FQGTGA. V gave up 5 bases and J gave up 4 bases, with 14 bases separating them.

The rearrangement joins TRBV6-5 to TRBJ1-1; no firm D call. In germline, CDR1 is MNHEY, CDR2 SVGAGI. The ends were cut back, 7 bases at V and 3 bases at J, with 15 bases in the middle. CDR3 size: 14 residues. CDR3 in DNA: TGTGCCAGCAATAAAACACCCGCCGACACTGAAGCTTTCTTT. Amino acid sequence: CASNKTPADTEAFF.

The count of this clone is one. This rearrangement joins TRBV5-1 to TRBJ2-5; TRBD2 matches at 11 bases. V shed 6 bases and J 3 bases; nucleotides not matched to a gene: 7. In germline, CDR1 is SGHRS, CDR2 YFSETQ. The CDR3 is 15 amino acids. The CDR3 DNA is TGCGCCAGCAAAGTAGCGGGAGGGCGGGAAGAGACCCAGTACTTC. Its protein product is CASKVAGGREETQYF.

This sequence joins TRBV11-2 and TRBJ1-2; D uncertain. The CDR3 is 11 residues long. V was pared by 3 bases and J by 4 bases, with 3 bases between. Germline V gene sequence: CDR1 SGHAT, CDR2 FQNNGV. The CDR3: CASSFSYGYTF. In DNA form, the CDR3 reads TGTGCCAGCAGCTTCAGCTATGGCTACACCTTC.

The chain has TRBV9 and TRBJ2-5; TRBD1 agrees at 9 bases. Trimming at V came to 4 bases and at J to 1 base, leaving 2 bases not matched to a gene. Looked up from germline, CDR1 is SGDLS and CDR2 is YYNGEE. CDR3 size: 14 residues. The CDR3 bases are TGTGCCAGCAGCATGGGACAGGGCCAAGAGACCCAGTACTTC. Its translation: CASSMGQGQETQYF.